This T cell receptor (beta chain) was sequenced for a study of CD8+CD57+ T cells in acquired aplastic anemia. About the research overall: On average, healthy donors gave about 10.8 million reads for CD4+ cells.

The CDR3 loop spans 12 amino acids. With V trimmed by 5 bases and J by 8 bases, 5 bases remained unmatched. Germline V gene data show CDR1 as SGHTA and CDR2 as FQGNSA. Genomic DNA, the template, was used for profiling of the TCR beta VDJ and CDR3. TCRdb re-called the reads through MiXCR, storing one row per CDR3 protein. The sample includes some 120,000 distinct CDR3 sequences, 40% to 60% of them seen just once. The chain combines TRBV7-2 with TRBJ1-2, with 7 bases that match TRBD1. The sequenced sample consisted of sorted CD4+, CD8+, or CD8+CD57+ T cells (not recorded which) from PBMCs. The clonotype originates from a human donor in good health, serving as a control. The DNA of the CDR3 is TGTGCCAGCAGCGCAGACAGGGACGGCTACACCTTC. It codes for CASSADRDGYTF. The full variable domain, in which reference TRBV7-2 and TRBJ1-2 provide the parts outside the CDR3, is GAGVSQSPSNKVTEKGKDVELRCDPISGHTALYWYRQSLGQGLEFLIYFQGNSAPDKSGLPSDRFSAERTGGSVSTLTIQRTQQEDSAVYLCASSADRDGYTFGSGTRLTVV.